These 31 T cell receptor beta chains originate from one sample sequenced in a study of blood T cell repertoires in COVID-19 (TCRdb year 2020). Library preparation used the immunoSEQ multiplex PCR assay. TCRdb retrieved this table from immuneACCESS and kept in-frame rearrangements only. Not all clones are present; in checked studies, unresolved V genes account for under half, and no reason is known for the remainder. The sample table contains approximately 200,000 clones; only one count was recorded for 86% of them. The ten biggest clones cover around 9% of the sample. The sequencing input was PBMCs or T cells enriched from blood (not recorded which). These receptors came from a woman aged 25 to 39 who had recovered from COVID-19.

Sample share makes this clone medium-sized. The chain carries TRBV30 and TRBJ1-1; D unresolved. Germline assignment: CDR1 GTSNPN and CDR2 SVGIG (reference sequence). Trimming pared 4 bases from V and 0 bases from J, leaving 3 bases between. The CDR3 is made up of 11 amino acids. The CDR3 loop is CAWIMNTEAFF. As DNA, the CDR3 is TGTGCCTGGATAATGAACACTGAAGCTTTCTTT.

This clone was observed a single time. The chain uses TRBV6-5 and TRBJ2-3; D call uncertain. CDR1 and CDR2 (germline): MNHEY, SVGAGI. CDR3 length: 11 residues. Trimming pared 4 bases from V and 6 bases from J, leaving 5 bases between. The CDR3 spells CASSSLDTQYF. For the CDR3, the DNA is TGTGCCAGCAGTTCCCTTGATACGCAGTATTTT.

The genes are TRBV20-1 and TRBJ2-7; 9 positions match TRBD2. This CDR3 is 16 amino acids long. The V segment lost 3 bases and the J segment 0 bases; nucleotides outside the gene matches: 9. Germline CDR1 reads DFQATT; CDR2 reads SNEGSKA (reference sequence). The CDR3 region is CSASNLAGRRSYEQYF. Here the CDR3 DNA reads TGCAGTGCTAGTAACCTAGCGGGACGCCGCTCCTACGAGCAGTACTTC.

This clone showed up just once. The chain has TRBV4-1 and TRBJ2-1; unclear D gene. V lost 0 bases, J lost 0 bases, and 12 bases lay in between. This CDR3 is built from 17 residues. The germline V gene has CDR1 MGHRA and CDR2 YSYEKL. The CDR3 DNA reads TGCGCCAGCAGCCAAGATGCGGCAACCAGCTCCTACAATGAGCAGTTCTTC. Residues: CASSQDAATSSYNEQFF.

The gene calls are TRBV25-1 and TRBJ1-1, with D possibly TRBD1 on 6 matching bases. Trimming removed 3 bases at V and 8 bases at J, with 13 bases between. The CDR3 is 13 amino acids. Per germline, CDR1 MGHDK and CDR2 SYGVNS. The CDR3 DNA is TGTGCCAGCAGTGAGCAAACCGGGACAGAAGCTTTCTTT. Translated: CASSEQTGTEAFF.

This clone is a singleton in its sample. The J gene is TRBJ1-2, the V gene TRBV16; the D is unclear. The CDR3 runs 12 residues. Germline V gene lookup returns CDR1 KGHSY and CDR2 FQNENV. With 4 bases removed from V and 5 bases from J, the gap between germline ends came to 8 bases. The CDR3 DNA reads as TGTGCCAGCAGCCTAACGGGTTATGGCTACACCTTC. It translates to CASSLTGYGYTF.

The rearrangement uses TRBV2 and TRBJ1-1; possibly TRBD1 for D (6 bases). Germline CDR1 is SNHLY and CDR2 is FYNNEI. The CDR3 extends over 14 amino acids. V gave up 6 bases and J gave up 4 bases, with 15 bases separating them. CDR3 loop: CASSLQGRSTEAFF. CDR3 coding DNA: TGTGCCAGCAGCTTACAGGGTAGGTCCACTGAAGCTTTCTTT.

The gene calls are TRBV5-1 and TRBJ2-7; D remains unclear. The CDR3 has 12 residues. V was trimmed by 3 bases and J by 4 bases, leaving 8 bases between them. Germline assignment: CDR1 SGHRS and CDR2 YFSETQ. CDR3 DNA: TGCGCCAGCAGCTCCTCTTTGTACGAGCAGTACTTC. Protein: CASSSSLYEQYF. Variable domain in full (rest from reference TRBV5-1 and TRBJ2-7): KAGVTQTPRYLIKTRGQQVTLSCSPISGHRSVSWYQQTPGQGLQFLFEYFSETQRNKGNFPGRFSGRQFSNSRSEMNVSTLELGDSALYLCASSSSLYEQYFGPGTRLTVT.

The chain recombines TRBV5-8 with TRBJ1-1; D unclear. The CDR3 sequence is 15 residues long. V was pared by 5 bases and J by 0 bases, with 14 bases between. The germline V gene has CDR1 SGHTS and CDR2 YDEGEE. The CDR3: CASSRLRHMNTEAFF. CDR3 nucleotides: TGTGCCAGCAGTCGTCTACGACATATGAACACTGAAGCTTTCTTT.

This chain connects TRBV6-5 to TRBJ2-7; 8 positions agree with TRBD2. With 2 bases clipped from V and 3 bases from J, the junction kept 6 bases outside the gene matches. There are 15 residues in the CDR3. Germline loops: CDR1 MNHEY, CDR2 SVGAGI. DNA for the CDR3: TGTGCCAGCAGTTACCTTAGCGGGACCGGCTACGAGCAGTACTTC. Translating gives CASSYLSGTGYEQYF.

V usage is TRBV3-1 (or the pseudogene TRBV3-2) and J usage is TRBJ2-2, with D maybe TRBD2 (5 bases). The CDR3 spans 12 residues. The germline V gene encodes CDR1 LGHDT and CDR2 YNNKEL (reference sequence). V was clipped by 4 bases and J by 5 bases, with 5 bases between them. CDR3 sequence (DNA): TGTGCCAGCAGCCGCGGGACCGGGGAGCTGTTTTTT. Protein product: CASSRGTGELFF.

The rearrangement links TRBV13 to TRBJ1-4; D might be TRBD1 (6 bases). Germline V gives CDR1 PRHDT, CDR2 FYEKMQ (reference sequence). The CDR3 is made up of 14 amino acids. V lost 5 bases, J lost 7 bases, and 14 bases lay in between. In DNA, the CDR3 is TGTGCCAGCAGCACCAAACAGGGTGGTGAAAAACTGTTTTTT. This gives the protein CASSTKQGGEKLFF.

The CDR3 sequence: CASSLFQVGVEQYF. The CDR3 DNA sequence: TGTGCCAGCAGCTTATTCCAAGTCGGGGTTGAGCAGTACTTC. V gene TRBV7-8 combines with J gene TRBJ2-7; possibly TRBD2 for D (5 bases). Per the germline V gene, CDR1 is SGHVS and CDR2 is FQNEAQ. This CDR3 region has 14 residues. Deletions cut 2 bases from V and 7 bases from J, with 15 bases between.

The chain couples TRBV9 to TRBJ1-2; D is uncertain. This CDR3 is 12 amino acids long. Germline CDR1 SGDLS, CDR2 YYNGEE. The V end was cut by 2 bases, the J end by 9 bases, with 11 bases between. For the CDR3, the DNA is TGTGCCAGCAGCGTCCTCGGGGTGAGCTACACCTTC. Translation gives CASSVLGVSYTF.

CDR3 region: CASSPGTSGSYNEQFF. The CDR3 DNA reads as TGTGCCAGCTCACCAGGGACTAGCGGGTCATACAATGAGCAGTTCTTC. The chain couples TRBV18 to TRBJ2-1, with 12 bases aligning to TRBD2. This CDR3 contains 16 residues. Germline CDR1 and CDR2: KGHSH and LQKENI. The V gene end was trimmed by 2 bases and the J gene end by 4 bases; junction bases not matched to a gene: 3.

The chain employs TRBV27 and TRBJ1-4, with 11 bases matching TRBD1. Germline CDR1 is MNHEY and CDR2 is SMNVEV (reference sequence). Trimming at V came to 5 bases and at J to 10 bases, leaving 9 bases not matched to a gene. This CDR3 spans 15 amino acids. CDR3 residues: CASSAGQGALGKLFF. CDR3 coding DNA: TGTGCCAGCAGTGCCGGACAGGGGGCGTTGGGAAAACTGTTTTTT. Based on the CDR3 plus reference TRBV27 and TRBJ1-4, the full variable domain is EAQVTQNPRYLITVTGKKLTVTCSQNMNHEYMSWYRQDPGLGLRQIYYSMNVEVTDKGDVPEGYKVSRKEKRNFPLILESPSPNQTSLYFCASSAGQGALGKLFFGSGTQLSVL.

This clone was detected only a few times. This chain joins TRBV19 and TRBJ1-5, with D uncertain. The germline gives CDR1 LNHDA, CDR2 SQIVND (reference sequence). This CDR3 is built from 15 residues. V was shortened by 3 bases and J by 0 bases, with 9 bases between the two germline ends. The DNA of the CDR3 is TGTGCCAGTAGTATCCGAGAAGATAGCAATCAGCCCCAGCATTTT. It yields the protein CASSIREDSNQPQHF.

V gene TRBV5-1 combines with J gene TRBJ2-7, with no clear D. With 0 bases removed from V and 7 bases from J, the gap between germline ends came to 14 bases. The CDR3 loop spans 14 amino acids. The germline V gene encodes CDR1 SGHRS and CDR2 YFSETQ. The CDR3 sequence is CASSLDVLSGEQYF. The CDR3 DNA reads TGCGCCAGCAGCTTGGATGTTCTCTCGGGTGAGCAGTACTTC.

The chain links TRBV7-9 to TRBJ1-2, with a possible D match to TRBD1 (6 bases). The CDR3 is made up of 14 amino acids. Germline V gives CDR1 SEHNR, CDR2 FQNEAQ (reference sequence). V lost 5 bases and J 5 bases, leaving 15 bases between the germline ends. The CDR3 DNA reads TGTGCCAGCAGCCAAAGGACAGAACCTTATGGCTACACCTTC. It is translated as CASSQRTEPYGYTF.

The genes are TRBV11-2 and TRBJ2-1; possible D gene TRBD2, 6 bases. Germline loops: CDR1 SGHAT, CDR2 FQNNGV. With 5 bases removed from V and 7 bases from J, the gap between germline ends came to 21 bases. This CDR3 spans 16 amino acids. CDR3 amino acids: CASSGGIIGTGNEQFF. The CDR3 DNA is TGTGCCAGCAGCGGCGGAATTATCGGGACTGGGAATGAGCAGTTCTTC.

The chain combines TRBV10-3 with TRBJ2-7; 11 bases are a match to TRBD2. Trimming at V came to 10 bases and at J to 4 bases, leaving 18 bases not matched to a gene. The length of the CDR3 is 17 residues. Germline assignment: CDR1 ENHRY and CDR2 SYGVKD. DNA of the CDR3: TGTGCCACCGCTAGAGGGGAACTAGCGGGAGCCATGTACGAGCAGTACTTC. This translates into CATARGELAGAMYEQYF.

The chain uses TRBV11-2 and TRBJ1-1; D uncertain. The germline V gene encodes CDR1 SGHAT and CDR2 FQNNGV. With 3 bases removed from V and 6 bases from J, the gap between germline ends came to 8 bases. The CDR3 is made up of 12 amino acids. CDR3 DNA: TGTGCCAGCAGCTTCCAGGTGTCTGAAGCTTTCTTT. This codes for CASSFQVSEAFF.

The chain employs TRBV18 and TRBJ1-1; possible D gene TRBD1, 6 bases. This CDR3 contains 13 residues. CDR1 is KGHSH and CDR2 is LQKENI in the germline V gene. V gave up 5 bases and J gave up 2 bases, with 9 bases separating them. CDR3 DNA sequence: TGTGCCAGCTCATTCGGGACAAACACTGAAGCTTTCTTT. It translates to CASSFGTNTEAFF.

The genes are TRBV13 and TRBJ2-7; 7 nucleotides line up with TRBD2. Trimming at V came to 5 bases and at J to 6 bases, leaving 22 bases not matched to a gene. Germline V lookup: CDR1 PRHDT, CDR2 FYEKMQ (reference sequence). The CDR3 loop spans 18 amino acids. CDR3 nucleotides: TGTGCCAGCAGCCTGCGGACTAGTTTAGCCGAAGTGAGTTTCGAGCAGTACTTC. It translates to CASSLRTSLAEVSFEQYF.

The CDR3 coding sequence is TGTGCCAGCAGTGGCAGGGGGTCCCAGCATTTT. It is translated as CASSGRGSQHF. The rearrangement links TRBV2 to TRBJ1-5, with 7 bases lining up with TRBD1. This CDR3 comprises 11 residues. V gave up 4 bases and J gave up 11 bases; unmatched junction bases: 2. The V gene's germline CDR1 is SNHLY and CDR2 FYNNEI. The full variable domain, completed using reference TRBV2 and TRBJ1-5, is EPEVTQTPSHQVTQMGQEVILRCVPISNHLYFYWYRQILGQKVEFLVSFYNNEISEKSEIFDDQFSVERPDGSNFTLKIRSTKLEDSAMYFCASSGRGSQHFGDGTRLSIL.

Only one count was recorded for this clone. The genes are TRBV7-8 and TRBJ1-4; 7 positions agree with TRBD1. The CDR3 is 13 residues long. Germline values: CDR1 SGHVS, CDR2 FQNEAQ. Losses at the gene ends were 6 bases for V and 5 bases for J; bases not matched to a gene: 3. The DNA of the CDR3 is TGTGCCAGCAGTGTGGACAGGAATGAAAAACTGTTTTTT. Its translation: CASSVDRNEKLFF.

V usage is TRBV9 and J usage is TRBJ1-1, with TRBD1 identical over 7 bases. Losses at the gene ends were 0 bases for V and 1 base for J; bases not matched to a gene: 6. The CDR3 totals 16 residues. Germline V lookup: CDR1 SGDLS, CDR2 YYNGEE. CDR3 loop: CASSVAHQGGNTEAFF. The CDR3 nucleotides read TGTGCCAGCAGCGTAGCTCATCAGGGGGGGAACACTGAAGCTTTCTTT.

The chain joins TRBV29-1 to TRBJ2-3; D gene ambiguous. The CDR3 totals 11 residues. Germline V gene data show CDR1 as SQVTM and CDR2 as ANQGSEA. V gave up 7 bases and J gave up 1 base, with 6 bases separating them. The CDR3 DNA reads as TGCAGCGCGAAGCGCACAGATACGCAGTATTTT. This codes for CSAKRTDTQYF.

The CDR3 spells CASSAGQNEQYF. DNA for the CDR3: TGTGCCAGTAGTGCCGGACAGAACGAGCAGTACTTC. The rearrangement uses TRBV19 and TRBJ2-7, with TRBD1 as a possible D gene (6 bases). The CDR3 runs 12 residues. Germline V lookup: CDR1 LNHDA, CDR2 SQIVND (reference sequence). V was cut by 5 bases and J by 5 bases, with 10 bases left in between.

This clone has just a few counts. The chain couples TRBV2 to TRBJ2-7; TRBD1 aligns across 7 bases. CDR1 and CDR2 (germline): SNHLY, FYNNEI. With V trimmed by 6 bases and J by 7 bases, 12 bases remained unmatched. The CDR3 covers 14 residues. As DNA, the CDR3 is TGTGCCAGCAGGCTGGGACAGACAGAGGGTGAGCAGTACTTC. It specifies CASRLGQTEGEQYF. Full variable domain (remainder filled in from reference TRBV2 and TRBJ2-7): EPEVTQTPSHQVTQMGQEVILRCVPISNHLYFYWYRQILGQKVEFLVSFYNNEISEKSEIFDDQFSVERPDGSNFTLKIRSTKLEDSAMYFCASRLGQTEGEQYFGPGTRLTVT.

The CDR3 coding sequence is TGCAGTGCTAGTTCGGCAACAGGGCATGGCAATCAGCCCCAGCATTTT. Translating gives CSASSATGHGNQPQHF. The rearrangement links TRBV20-1 to TRBJ1-5, with D maybe TRBD1 (6 bases). Germline assignment: CDR1 DFQATT and CDR2 SNEGSKA (reference sequence). This CDR3 comprises 16 residues. The V gene lost 3 bases and the J gene lost 2 bases, with 17 bases spanning the gap.